These 32 T cell receptor beta chains came from one sample sequenced in a study of PD-L1 blockade in urothelial cancer. Libraries were prepared by immunoSEQ multiplex PCR; TCRdb keeps only in-frame clonotypes and omits some of them. There are 66,000 or so clones in the sample; around nine tenths occur only once, and 11% lies in the top ten. The time point here: peripheral blood 6 weeks after treatment start. Sample: PBMCs, taken around atezolizumab (anti-PD-L1) treatment. The receptors originated from a man aged 60 to 69 with urothelial cancer.

The chain has TRBV5-6 and TRBJ2-1; 9 nucleotides align to TRBD2. The CDR3 covers 16 residues. Germline V CDR1 and CDR2: SGHDT, YYEEEE. After removal of 3 bases from V and 7 bases from J, the junction contained 11 bases not matched to a gene. CDR3 loop: CASSSRAGGRQNEQFF. The CDR3 DNA reads TGTGCCAGCAGCTCGCGAGCGGGGGGTCGGCAGAATGAGCAGTTCTTC. The whole variable domain, filled in from reference TRBV5-6 and TRBJ2-1, reads DAGVTQSPTHLIKTRGQQVTLRCSPKSGHDTVSWYQQALGQGPQFIFQYYEEEERQRGNFPDRFSGHQFPNYSSELNVNALLLGDSALYLCASSSRAGGRQNEQFFGPGTRLTVL.

The chain joins TRBV29-1 to TRBJ2-3, with a tentative D call TRBD2 (6 bases). The CDR3 consists of 14 residues. Germline loops: CDR1 SQVTM, CDR2 ANQGSEA. Deletions cut 8 bases from V and 5 bases from J, with 20 bases between. The DNA for the CDR3 is TGCAGCTCACGCCGGCGCGGGATACTAGATACGCAGTATTTT. It specifies CSSRRRGILDTQYF.

In its sample, this clone was seen a few times. This sequence joins TRBV10-3 and TRBJ1-2, with 9 bases that match TRBD1. V shed 11 bases and J 4 bases; nucleotides not matched to a gene: 8. CDR1 is ENHRY, CDR2 SYGVKD, per germline. CDR3 length equals 13 residues. In DNA, the CDR3 is TGTGCCGTGGGACAGGGAGAGGTCTATGGCTACACCTTC. This gives the protein CAVGQGEVYGYTF.

V and J are TRBV28 and TRBJ1-1; 12 bases fit TRBD1. The V gene end was trimmed by 8 bases and the J gene end by 1 base; junction bases not matched to a gene: 8. Germline-derived CDR1 and CDR2 are MDHEN and SYDVKM. The CDR3 runs to 16 residues. The DNA of the CDR3 is TGTGCCAGCCCTTCGGGACAGGGGGCATCGAACACTGAAGCTTTCTTT. Protein product: CASPSGQGASNTEAFF.

The CDR3 loop is CASTSRGYGYTF. In nucleotides, the CDR3 is TGTGCCAGCACCTCAAGGGGGTATGGCTACACCTTC. J is TRBJ1-2 and V is TRBV2; D possibly corresponds to TRBD1 (6 bases). The CDR3 runs to 12 residues. From germline, CDR1 is SNHLY and CDR2 FYNNEI. With 7 bases removed from V and 5 bases from J, the gap between germline ends came to 11 bases.

This clone has just one count. The genes are TRBV7-9 and TRBJ2-7; D is undetermined. Trimming took off 5 bases at V and 1 base at J, with 3 bases between the two ends. CDR1 SEHNR and CDR2 FQNEAQ come from the germline V gene (reference sequence). The CDR3 loop spans 11 amino acids. CDR3 sequence: CASSPSYEQYF. CDR3 DNA sequence: TGTGCCAGCAGCCCTTCCTACGAGCAGTACTTC.

In its sample, this clone was seen once. The J gene is TRBJ1-2, the V gene TRBV27, with TRBD1 matching 8 bases. Germline V gene data show CDR1 as MNHEY and CDR2 as SMNVEV (reference sequence). V shed 10 bases, J shed 8 bases, and the junction held 18 bases outside the gene matches. This CDR3 contains 15 residues. The CDR3 reads CATLPGQDLFGGYTF. Here the CDR3 DNA reads TGTGCCACCCTACCGGGACAGGACTTATTCGGCGGCTACACCTTC.

The V and J genes are TRBV19 and TRBJ2-3; TRBD1 matches at 7 bases. V gave up 6 bases and J gave up 1 base; unmatched junction bases: 7. Germline CDR1 and CDR2: LNHDA and SQIVND (reference sequence). This CDR3 is 15 amino acids long. CDR3 sequence (DNA): TGTGCCAGTAGGGCCCCGGGACAGCGCACAGATACGCAGTATTTT. Residues: CASRAPGQRTDTQYF.

The chain is built from TRBV7-2 and TRBJ1-2; D may be TRBD1 (6 bases). The CDR3 totals 13 residues. Germline V lookup: CDR1 SGHTA, CDR2 FQGNSA. Trimming took 5 bases from V and 4 from J, leaving 11 bases between them. The CDR3 here is CASSREGGYGYTF. CDR3 bases: TGTGCCAGCAGCCGGGAAGGGGGCTATGGCTACACCTTC.

The rearrangement links TRBV19 to TRBJ2-7, with 7 bases lining up with TRBD1. There are 14 residues in the CDR3. Trimming at V came to 5 bases and at J to 3 bases, leaving 7 bases not matched to a gene. Germline CDR1 and CDR2: LNHDA and SQIVND (reference sequence). CDR3 coding DNA: TGTGCCAGTAGTTCCGACAGGGCTAACTACGAGCAGTACTTC. Residues: CASSSDRANYEQYF.

In its sample, this clone was seen a few times. This chain joins TRBV21-1 and TRBJ1-2; the table's D call, TRBD1, has no DNA check behind it. TRBV21-1 is a pseudogene locus. CDR3 length equals 15 residues. The CDR3 nucleotides read TGTGCCAGCAGCACCCGGACAGGGCCCAACTATGGCTACACCTTC. It encodes CASSTRTGPNYGYTF.

The chain is built from TRBV5-1 and TRBJ1-4; a weak D match, TRBD1 (6 bases). Per the germline V gene, CDR1 is SGHRS and CDR2 is YFSETQ. V lost 4 bases and J 4 bases, leaving 14 bases between the germline ends. The CDR3 length is 15 residues. The CDR3 DNA sequence: TGCGCCAGCAGCCCACAGGGTGGGGTTAATGAAAAACTGTTTTTT. Translated, it gives CASSPQGGVNEKLFF.

The J gene is TRBJ2-1, the V gene TRBV11-3; 10 nucleotides align to TRBD2. J gave up 8 bases and V 5 bases, and 18 bases lay outside the gene matches. Germline V gene lookup returns CDR1 SGHNT and CDR2 YENEEA. The CDR3 covers 18 residues. CDR3 region: CASSRSRLAGVGGDEQFF. The DNA of the CDR3 is TGTGCCAGCAGCCGAAGCCGCCTAGCGGGGGTCGGGGGGGATGAGCAGTTCTTC. Full variable domain (outside the CDR3, taken from reference TRBV11-3 and TRBJ2-1): EAGVVQSPRYKIIEKKQPVAFWCNPISGHNTLYWYLQNLGQGPELLIRYENEEAVDDSQLPKDRFSAERLKGVDSTLKIQPAELGDSAVYLCASSRSRLAGVGGDEQFFGPGTRLTVL.

The J gene is TRBJ1-1, the V gene TRBV19; the D is unclear. The CDR3 is made up of 12 amino acids. Germline V gene data show CDR1 as LNHDA and CDR2 as SQIVND (reference sequence). V was clipped by 9 bases and J by 5 bases, with 13 bases between them. For the CDR3, the DNA is TGTGCCAGCCACCGCGGGGTTACTGAAGCTTTCTTT. It is translated as CASHRGVTEAFF.

The rearrangement links TRBV19 to TRBJ1-2; a possible D gene is TRBD1 (5 bases). V was clipped by 7 bases and J by 4 bases, with 10 bases between them. Germline CDR1 and CDR2: LNHDA and SQIVND (reference sequence). This CDR3 is 12 amino acids long. DNA for the CDR3: TGTGCCAGTAAAGGGGTTGGCTATGGCTACACCTTC. It encodes CASKGVGYGYTF.

The chain uses TRBV11-3 and TRBJ2-7; maybe TRBD2 (6 bases). The CDR3 totals 14 residues. V was trimmed by 7 bases and J by 6 bases, leaving 19 bases between them. Germline CDR1 and CDR2: SGHNT and YENEEA. The CDR3 is CASNQLGTLGEQYF. The CDR3 coding sequence is TGTGCCAGCAACCAGCTAGGGACTTTGGGCGAGCAGTACTTC.

This clone was observed once. The chain joins TRBV13 to TRBJ2-4; the match to TRBD1 covers 7 bases. Unmatched junction bases numbered 8, after V lost 3 bases and J lost 3 bases. The germline V gene has CDR1 PRHDT and CDR2 FYEKMQ (reference sequence). The CDR3 has 16 residues. CDR3 nucleotide sequence: TGTGCCAGCAGCTTCTTTAGGACAGGCCTCAAAAACATTCAGTACTTC. Amino acid sequence: CASSFFRTGLKNIQYF.

J is TRBJ2-1 and V is TRBV19, with 13 bases that match TRBD2. The germline V gene encodes CDR1 LNHDA and CDR2 SQIVND (reference sequence). Unmatched junction bases numbered 13, after V lost 2 bases and J lost 12 bases. This CDR3 spans 17 amino acids. The DNA of the CDR3 is TGTGCCAGTAGTATACCCCCCGGGACTAGCGGGGCCAGTGGGCAGTTCTTC. It encodes CASSIPPGTSGASGQFF. The complete variable domain, with remaining parts taken from reference TRBV19 and TRBJ2-1, reads DGGITQSPKYLFRKEGQNVTLSCEQNLNHDAMYWYRQDPGQGLRLIYYSQIVNDFQKGDIAEGYSVSREKKESFPLTVTSAQKNPTAFYLCASSIPPGTSGASGQFFGPGTRLTVL.

This chain connects TRBV21-1 to TRBJ2-7; TRBD2, the table's D call, lacks a check against the DNA. TRBV21-1 is shown as a pseudogene. This CDR3 is built from 11 residues. For the CDR3, the DNA is TGTGCCAGCGGAGTGGTATTGGAGCAGTACTTC. Translated: CASGVVLEQYF.

This rearrangement joins TRBV10-3 to TRBJ1-1, with TRBD1 as a possible D gene (5 bases). Looked up from germline, CDR1 is ENHRY and CDR2 is SYGVKD. There are 13 residues in the CDR3. The V and J ends lost 5 bases and 1 base respectively, with 8 bases between them. CDR3 loop: CAISSQGNTEAFF. CDR3 DNA: TGTGCCATCAGTTCTCAGGGGAACACTGAAGCTTTCTTT.

The J gene is TRBJ2-7, the V gene TRBV5-1; the match to TRBD2 covers 7 bases. The V segment lost 2 bases and the J segment 2 bases; nucleotides outside the gene matches: 4. Germline assignment: CDR1 SGHRS and CDR2 YFSETQ. The CDR3 length is 14 residues. The CDR3 nucleotides read TGCGCCAGCAGCTTAACTAGCGCCGCCTACGAGCAGTACTTC. This codes for CASSLTSAAYEQYF.

This chain connects TRBV4-2 to TRBJ2-1; D is possibly TRBD2 (5 bases). CDR1 and CDR2 (germline): LGHNA, YNFKEQ. CDR3 length equals 15 residues. V shed 0 bases and J shed 3 bases, with 9 bases lying between them. CDR3 loop: CASSQDPSSYNEQFF. Here the CDR3 DNA reads TGTGCCAGCAGCCAAGATCCTAGCAGCTACAATGAGCAGTTCTTC.

The V call is TRBV19, the J call TRBJ1-1; D not certain. Germline V lookup: CDR1 LNHDA, CDR2 SQIVND (reference sequence). Trimming cost V 3 bases and J 8 bases, with 13 bases left between them. The CDR3 loop spans 13 amino acids. In DNA form, the CDR3 reads TGTGCCAGTAGTATCTCCGGGAGGTTAGAAGCTTTCTTT. Amino acid sequence: CASSISGRLEAFF. Full variable domain (outside the CDR3, taken from reference TRBV19 and TRBJ1-1): DGGITQSPKYLFRKEGQNVTLSCEQNLNHDAMYWYRQDPGQGLRLIYYSQIVNDFQKGDIAEGYSVSREKKESFPLTVTSAQKNPTAFYLCASSISGRLEAFFGQGTRLTVV.

V is TRBV6-5 and J is TRBJ1-2; D is possibly TRBD1 (6 bases). Looked up from germline, CDR1 is MNHEY and CDR2 is SVGAGI. Trimming removed 6 bases from V and 2 bases from J, with 10 bases in between. The CDR3 sequence is 13 residues long. The CDR3 DNA sequence: TGTGCCAGCAGCCCGGACAGAAACTATGGCTACACCTTC. This encodes CASSPDRNYGYTF.

This rearrangement joins TRBV7-9 to TRBJ1-3; 8 bases align to TRBD1. Trimming at V came to 3 bases and at J to 0 bases, leaving 1 base not matched to a gene. This CDR3 has 15 amino acids. The germline V gene has CDR1 SEHNR and CDR2 FQNEAQ (reference sequence). The CDR3 DNA is TGTGCCAGCAGCTTGGACAGGGCCTCTGGAAACACCATATATTTT. This encodes CASSLDRASGNTIYF.

V usage is TRBV7-2 and J usage is TRBJ2-2; 12 bases match TRBD2. Germline V gives CDR1 SGHTA, CDR2 FQGNSA. The V segment lost 6 bases and the J segment 5 bases; nucleotides outside the gene matches: 4. The CDR3 contains 15 residues. In DNA, the CDR3 is TGTGCCAGCAGTCGGACTAGCGGGGTTACCGGGGAGCTGTTTTTT. It encodes CASSRTSGVTGELFF.

The chain uses TRBV19 and TRBJ1-4; D perhaps matches TRBD1 (6 bases). Germline CDR1 and CDR2: LNHDA and SQIVND (reference sequence). The CDR3 spans 16 residues. The V gene lost 9 bases and the J gene lost 0 bases, with 17 bases spanning the gap. As DNA, the CDR3 is TGTGCCAGCCGAGTGGTGGGACACTCAACTAATGAAAAACTGTTTTTT. Translated, it gives CASRVVGHSTNEKLFF.

This clone has a single count. The chain combines TRBV12-5 with TRBJ2-3; D unclear. Trimming cost V 1 base and J 3 bases, with 11 bases left between them. CDR3 length: 15 amino acids. Germline-derived CDR1 and CDR2 are LGHNT and FRNRAP. CDR3 DNA sequence: TGTGCTAGTGGTTTGGGGAAGTCGAGGACAGATACGCAGTATTTT. Amino acids: CASGLGKSRTDTQYF.

This chain connects TRBV7-9 to TRBJ1-2, with TRBD1 matching 8 bases. J lost 8 bases, V lost 5 bases, and 13 bases had no gene match. The CDR3 consists of 15 residues. CDR1 SEHNR and CDR2 FQNEAQ come from the germline V gene (reference sequence). Here the CDR3 reads CASSRDRTGIRGYTF. The CDR3, as DNA: TGTGCCAGCAGCCGGGACCGGACAGGGATCAGGGGCTACACCTTC.

V usage is TRBV13 and J usage is TRBJ2-1; 7 nucleotides agree with TRBD1. The CDR3 has 15 amino acids. V was clipped by 4 bases and J by 9 bases; unmatched bases: 12. Looked up from germline, CDR1 is PRHDT and CDR2 is FYEKMQ (reference sequence). The CDR3 reads CASSSSRQGALEQFF. Here the CDR3 DNA reads TGTGCCAGCAGCTCCTCTCGACAGGGCGCGCTTGAGCAGTTCTTC. Complete variable domain (other parts from reference TRBV13 and TRBJ2-1): AAGVIQSPRHLIKEKRETATLKCYPIPRHDTVYWYQQGPGQDPQFLISFYEKMQSDKGSIPDRFSAQQFSDYHSELNMSSLELGDSALYFCASSSSRQGALEQFFGPGTRLTVL.

The genes are TRBV5-1 and TRBJ2-7; 9 nucleotides align to TRBD1. CDR1 is SGHRS and CDR2 is YFSETQ in the germline V gene. This CDR3 has 13 residues. J was trimmed by 5 bases and V by 2 bases; bases with no gene match: 2. CDR3 bases: TGCGCCAGCAGCTTACGGACAGGGGACGAGCAGTACTTC. This encodes CASSLRTGDEQYF. Combining the CDR3 with reference TRBV5-1 and TRBJ2-7 gives the whole variable domain KAGVTQTPRYLIKTRGQQVTLSCSPISGHRSVSWYQQTPGQGLQFLFEYFSETQRNKGNFPGRFSGRQFSNSRSEMNVSTLELGDSALYLCASSLRTGDEQYFGPGTRLTVT.

The gene calls are TRBV21-1 and TRBJ2-1; the tabulated D call, TRBD2, remains unverified against the DNA. TRBV21-1 counts as a pseudogene. The CDR3 spans 12 residues. The CDR3 protein is CARGTGGDEQFF. DNA for the CDR3: TGTGCCCGTGGGACGGGCGGGGATGAGCAGTTCTTC.